What follows describes a single T cell receptor (beta chain). Profiling relied on immunoSEQ multiplex PCR, and the TCRdb table lists in-frame clones only, not all of them. The table has roughly 57,000 clones, 77% seen once. The germline CDR1 and CDR2 sequences are KGHSH and LQKENI. This CDR3 is built from 18 residues. Trimming removed 2 bases from V and 5 bases from J; junction bases left unmatched: 15. This record belongs to a study of blood T cell repertoires in COVID-19. Study context: The samples span acute and convalescent COVID-19 from the United States, Italy and Spain.

This chain joins TRBV18 and TRBJ1-1; 9 bases match TRBD1. Sequenced material: peripheral blood. This TCR was recovered from an older man with active or convalescent COVID-19. The CDR3 sequence: CASSPDSGTGYVRTEAFF. CDR3 in DNA: TGTGCCAGCTCACCAGACTCCGGGACAGGGTACGTTAGGACTGAAGCTTTCTTT.